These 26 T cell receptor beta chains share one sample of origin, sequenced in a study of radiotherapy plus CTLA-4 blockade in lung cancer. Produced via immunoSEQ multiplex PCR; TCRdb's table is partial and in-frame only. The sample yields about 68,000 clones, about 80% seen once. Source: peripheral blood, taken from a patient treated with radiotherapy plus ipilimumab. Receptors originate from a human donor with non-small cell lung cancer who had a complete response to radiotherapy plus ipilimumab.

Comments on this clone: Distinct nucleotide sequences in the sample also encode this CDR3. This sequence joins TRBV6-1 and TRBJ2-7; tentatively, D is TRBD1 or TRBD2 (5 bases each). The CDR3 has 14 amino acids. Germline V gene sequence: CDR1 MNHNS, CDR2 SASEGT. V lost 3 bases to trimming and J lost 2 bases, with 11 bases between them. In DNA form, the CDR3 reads TGTGCCAGCAGTGATACCGGGACGACCTACGAGCAGTACTTC. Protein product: CASSDTGTTYEQYF.

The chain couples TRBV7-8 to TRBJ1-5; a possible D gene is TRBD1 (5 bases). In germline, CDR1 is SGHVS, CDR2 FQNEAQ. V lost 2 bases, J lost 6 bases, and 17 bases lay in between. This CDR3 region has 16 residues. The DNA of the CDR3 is TGTGCCAGCAGCTTAAGTACGCAGGGTCAGCCTCAGCCCCAGCATTTT. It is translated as CASSLSTQGQPQPQHF.

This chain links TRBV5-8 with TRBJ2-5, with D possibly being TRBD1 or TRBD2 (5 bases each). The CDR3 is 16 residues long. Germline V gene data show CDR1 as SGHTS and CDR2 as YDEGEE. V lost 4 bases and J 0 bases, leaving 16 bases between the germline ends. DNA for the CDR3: TGTGCCAGCAGCCCGGGACGGATTCTTCACCAAGAGACCCAGTACTTC. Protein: CASSPGRILHQETQYF.

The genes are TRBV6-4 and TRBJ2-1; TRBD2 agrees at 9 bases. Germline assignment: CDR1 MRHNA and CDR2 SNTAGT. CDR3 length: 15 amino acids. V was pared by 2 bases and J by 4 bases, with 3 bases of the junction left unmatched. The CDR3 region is CASSDAGGGYNEQFF. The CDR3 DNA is TGTGCCAGCAGTGACGCGGGAGGGGGGTACAATGAGCAGTTCTTC.

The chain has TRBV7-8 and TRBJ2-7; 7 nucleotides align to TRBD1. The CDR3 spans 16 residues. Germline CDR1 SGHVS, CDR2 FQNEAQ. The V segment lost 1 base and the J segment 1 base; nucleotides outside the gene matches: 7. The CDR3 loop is CASSLGWTGGSYEQYF. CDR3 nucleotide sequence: TGTGCCAGCAGCTTAGGATGGACAGGAGGATCCTACGAGCAGTACTTC.

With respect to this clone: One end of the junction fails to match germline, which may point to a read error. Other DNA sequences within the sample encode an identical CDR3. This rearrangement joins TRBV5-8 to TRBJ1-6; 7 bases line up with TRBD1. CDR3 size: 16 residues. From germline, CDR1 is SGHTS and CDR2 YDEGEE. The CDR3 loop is CASSPRRGLAGGSLHF. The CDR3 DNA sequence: TGCGCCAGCAGCCCCCGGAGGGGGCTTGCCGGGGGATCCCTCCACTTT.

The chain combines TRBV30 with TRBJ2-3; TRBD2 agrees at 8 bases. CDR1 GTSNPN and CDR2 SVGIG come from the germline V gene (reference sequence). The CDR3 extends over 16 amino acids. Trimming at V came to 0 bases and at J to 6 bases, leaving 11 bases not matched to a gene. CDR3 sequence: CAWSVGTRGPLDTQYF. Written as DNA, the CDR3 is TGTGCCTGGAGTGTAGGGACTAGGGGTCCTTTGGATACGCAGTATTTT.

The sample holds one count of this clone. CDR3 nucleotides: TGTGCCAGCAGTTTATGGCTAGCGCCGAACACCGGGGAGCTGTTTTTT. It translates to CASSLWLAPNTGELFF. This sequence joins TRBV28 and TRBJ2-2, with D possibly being TRBD2 (6 bases). V was pared by 0 bases and J by 0 bases, with 8 bases between. CDR1 is MDHEN, CDR2 SYDVKM, per germline. This CDR3 comprises 16 residues.

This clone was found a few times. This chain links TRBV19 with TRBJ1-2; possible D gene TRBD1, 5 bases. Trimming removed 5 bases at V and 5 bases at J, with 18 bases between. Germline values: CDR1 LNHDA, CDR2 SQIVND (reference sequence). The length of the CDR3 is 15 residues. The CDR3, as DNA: TGTGCCAGTAGTGTCCCCGGACGGGACCTTTATGGCTACACCTTC. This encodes CASSVPGRDLYGYTF.

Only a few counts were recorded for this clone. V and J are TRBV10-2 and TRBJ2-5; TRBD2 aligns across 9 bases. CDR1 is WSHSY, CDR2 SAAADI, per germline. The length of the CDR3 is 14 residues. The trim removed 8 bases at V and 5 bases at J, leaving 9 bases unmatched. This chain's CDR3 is CASRETSGWETQYF. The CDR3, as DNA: TGCGCCAGCCGGGAGACTAGCGGTTGGGAGACCCAGTACTTC.

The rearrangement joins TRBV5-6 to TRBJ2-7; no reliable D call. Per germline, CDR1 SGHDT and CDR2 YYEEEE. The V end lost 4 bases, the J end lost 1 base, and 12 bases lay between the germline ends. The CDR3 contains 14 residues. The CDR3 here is CASSIYGESYEQYF. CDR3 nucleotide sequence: TGTGCCAGCAGCATATATGGAGAATCCTACGAGCAGTACTTC.

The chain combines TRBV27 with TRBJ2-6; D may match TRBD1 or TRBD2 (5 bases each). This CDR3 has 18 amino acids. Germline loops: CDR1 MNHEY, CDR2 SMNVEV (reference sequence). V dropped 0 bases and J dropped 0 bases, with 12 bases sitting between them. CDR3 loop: CASSLSGTVTSGANVLTF. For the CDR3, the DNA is TGTGCCAGCAGTTTATCCGGGACGGTGACCTCTGGGGCCAACGTCCTGACTTTC.

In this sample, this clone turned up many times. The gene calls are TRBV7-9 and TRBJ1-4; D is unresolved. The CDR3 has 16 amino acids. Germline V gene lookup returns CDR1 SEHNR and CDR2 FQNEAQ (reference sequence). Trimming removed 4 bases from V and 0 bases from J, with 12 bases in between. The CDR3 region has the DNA TGTGCCAGCAGCTACCGGACGGCGGCAACTAATGAAAAACTGTTTTTT. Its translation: CASSYRTAATNEKLFF.

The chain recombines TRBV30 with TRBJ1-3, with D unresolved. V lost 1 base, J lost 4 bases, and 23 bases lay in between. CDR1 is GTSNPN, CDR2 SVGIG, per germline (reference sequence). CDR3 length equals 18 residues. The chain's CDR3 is CAWSGARVLKMEGNTIYF. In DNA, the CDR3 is TGTGCCTGGAGTGGGGCTCGAGTCCTTAAAATGGAGGGAAACACCATATATTTT.

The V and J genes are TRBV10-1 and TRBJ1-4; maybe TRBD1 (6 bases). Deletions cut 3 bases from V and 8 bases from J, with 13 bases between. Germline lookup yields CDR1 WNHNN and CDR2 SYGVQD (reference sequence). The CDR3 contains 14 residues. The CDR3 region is CASSERAQGEKLFF. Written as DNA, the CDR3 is TGCGCCAGCAGTGAAAGGGCCCAGGGGGAAAAACTGTTTTTT.

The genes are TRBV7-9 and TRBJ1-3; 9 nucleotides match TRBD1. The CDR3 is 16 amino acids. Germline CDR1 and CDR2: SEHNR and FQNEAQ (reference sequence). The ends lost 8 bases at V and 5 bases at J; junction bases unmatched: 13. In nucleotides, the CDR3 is TGTGCCAGCGGGGGGACAGGGTCCCTGGGGCGAAACACCATATATTTT. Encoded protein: CASGGTGSLGRNTIYF.

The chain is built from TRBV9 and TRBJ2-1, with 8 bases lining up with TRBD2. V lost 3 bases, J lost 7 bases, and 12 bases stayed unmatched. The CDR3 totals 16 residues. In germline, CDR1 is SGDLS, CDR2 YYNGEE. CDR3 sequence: CASSARTSRGGNEQFF. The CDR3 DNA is TGTGCCAGCAGCGCCCGGACTAGCAGGGGAGGTAATGAGCAGTTCTTC.

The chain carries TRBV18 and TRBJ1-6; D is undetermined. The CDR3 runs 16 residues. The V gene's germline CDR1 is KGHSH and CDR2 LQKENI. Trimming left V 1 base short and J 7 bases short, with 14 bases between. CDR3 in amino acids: CASSPRISGLNSPLHF. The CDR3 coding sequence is TGTGCCAGCTCACCACGAATTAGTGGCCTAAATTCACCCCTCCACTTT.

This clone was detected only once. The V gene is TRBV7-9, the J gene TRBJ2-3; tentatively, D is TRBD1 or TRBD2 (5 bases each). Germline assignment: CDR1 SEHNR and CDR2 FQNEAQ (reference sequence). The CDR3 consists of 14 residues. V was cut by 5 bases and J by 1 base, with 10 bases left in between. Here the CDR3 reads CASSVLGGTDTQYF. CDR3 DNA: TGTGCCAGCAGCGTTCTGGGGGGCACAGATACGCAGTATTTT.

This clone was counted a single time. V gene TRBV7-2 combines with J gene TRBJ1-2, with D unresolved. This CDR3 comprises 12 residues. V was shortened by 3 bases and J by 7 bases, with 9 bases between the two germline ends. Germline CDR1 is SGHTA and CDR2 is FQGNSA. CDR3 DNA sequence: TGTGCCAGCAGCTTCGACGGGTTTGGCTACACCTTC. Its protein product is CASSFDGFGYTF.

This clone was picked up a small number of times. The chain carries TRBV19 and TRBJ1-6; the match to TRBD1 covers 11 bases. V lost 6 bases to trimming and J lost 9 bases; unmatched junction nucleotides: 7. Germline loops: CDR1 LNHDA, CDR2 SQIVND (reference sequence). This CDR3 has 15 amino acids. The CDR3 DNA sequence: TGTGCCAGTAGCCCCGGGACAGGGGGAAGTTCACCCCTCCACTTT. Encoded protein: CASSPGTGGSSPLHF.

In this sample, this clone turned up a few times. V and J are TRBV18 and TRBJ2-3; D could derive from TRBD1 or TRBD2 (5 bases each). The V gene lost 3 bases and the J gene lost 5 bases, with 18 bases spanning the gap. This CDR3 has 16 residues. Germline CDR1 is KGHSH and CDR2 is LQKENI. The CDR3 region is CASSPLRGGEGDTQYF. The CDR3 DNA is TGTGCCAGCTCACCCCTGAGGGGCGGAGAAGGAGATACGCAGTATTTT.

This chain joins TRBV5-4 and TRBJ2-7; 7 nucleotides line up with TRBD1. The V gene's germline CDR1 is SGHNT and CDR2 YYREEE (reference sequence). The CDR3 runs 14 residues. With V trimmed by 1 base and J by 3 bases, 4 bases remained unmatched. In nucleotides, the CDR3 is TGTGCCAGCAGCTTGAGACAGGGAGACTACGAGCAGTACTTC. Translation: CASSLRQGDYEQYF. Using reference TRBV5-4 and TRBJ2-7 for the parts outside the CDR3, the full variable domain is ETGVTQSPTHLIKTRGQQVTLRCSSQSGHNTVSWYQQALGQGPQFIFQYYREEENGRGNFPPRFSGLQFPNYSSELNVNALELDDSALYLCASSLRQGDYEQYFGPGTRLTVT.

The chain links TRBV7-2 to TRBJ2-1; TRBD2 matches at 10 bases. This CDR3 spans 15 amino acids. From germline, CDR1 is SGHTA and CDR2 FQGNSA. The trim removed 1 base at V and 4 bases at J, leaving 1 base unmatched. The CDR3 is CASSLELAGYNEQFF. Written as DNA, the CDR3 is TGTGCCAGCAGCTTAGAACTAGCGGGATACAATGAGCAGTTCTTC.

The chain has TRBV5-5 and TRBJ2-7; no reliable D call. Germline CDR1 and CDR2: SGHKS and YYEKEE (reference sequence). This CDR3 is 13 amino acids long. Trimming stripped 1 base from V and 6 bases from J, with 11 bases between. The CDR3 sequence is CASSLTLDGEQYF. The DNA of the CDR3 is TGTGCCAGCAGCTTGACCCTAGATGGCGAGCAGTACTTC.

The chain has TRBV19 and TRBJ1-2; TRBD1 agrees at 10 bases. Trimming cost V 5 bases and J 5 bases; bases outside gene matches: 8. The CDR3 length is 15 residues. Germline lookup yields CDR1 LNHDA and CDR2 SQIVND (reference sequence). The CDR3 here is CASSLRDRGKYGYTF. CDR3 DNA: TGTGCCAGTAGTCTCAGGGACAGGGGTAAATATGGCTACACCTTC.